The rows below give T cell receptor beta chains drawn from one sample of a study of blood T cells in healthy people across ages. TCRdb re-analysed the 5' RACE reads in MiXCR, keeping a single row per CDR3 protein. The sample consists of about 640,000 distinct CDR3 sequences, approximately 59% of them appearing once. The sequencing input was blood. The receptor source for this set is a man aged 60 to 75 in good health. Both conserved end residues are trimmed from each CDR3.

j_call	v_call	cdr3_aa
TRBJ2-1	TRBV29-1	SGRGSGDEQF
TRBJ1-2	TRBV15	ATSREQYGYT
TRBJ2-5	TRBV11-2	ASSSRGTGETQY
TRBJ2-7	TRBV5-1	ASSTSGGGYEQY
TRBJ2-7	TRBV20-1	SATRGRDKGLDEQY
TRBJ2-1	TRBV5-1	ASSLVGETQF
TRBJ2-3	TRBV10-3	AISESRSGLAGGDTQY
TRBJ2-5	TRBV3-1	ATAWARSQETQY
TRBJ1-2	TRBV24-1	ATSDPGTDYGYT
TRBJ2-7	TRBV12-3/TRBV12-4	ASSLNGANEQY
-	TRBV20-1	SARVGGSFYEQY
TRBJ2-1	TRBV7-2	ASSLAGTYSPYNEQF
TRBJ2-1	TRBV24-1	ATSGLAGNEQF
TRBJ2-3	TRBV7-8	ASSLGRGGGEY
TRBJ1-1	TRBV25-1	ASSAEAEAF
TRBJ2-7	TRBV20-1	SARKTGDEQY
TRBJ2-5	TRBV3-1	ASSQDGGPGRTQY
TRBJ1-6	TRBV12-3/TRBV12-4	ASSGDYNSPLH
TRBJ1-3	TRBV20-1	SAIRMGDSGNTIY
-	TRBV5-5	ASSPVTVETQY
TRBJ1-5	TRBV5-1	ASSSGTGNQPQH
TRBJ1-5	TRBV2	ASRVTGYEPQH
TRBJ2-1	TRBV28	ASSLRRTRRF
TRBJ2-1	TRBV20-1	SGGGVRARYNEQF
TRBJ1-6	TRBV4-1	ASATGSYNSPLH
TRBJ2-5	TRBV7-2	ASSPPPSLPWETQY
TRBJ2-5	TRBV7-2	ASSLGGGGLQETQY
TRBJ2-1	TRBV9	ASSGRSGASYNEQF
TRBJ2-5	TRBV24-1	ATSEGNRGGRETQY
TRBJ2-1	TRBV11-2	ASSPLNPGPLGRREQF
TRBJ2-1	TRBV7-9	ASSTNDRSHYNEQF
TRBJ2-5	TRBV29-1	SVERRGGLETQY
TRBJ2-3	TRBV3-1	ASSQNVAGGVTDTQY
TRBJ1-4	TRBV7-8	ASTETGRGEKLF
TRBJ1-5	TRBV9	ASSETQH
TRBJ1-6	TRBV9	ASSVSGDRDSPLH
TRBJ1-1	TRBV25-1	ASGQGGWTEAF
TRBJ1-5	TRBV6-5	ASDNRVYQPQH
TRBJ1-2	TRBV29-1	SLRAGDYGYT
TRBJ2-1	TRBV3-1	ASSRTLAGDPLDEQF
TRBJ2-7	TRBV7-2	ASSLDQGPYEQY
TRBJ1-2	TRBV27	ASSSAGQGYGYT
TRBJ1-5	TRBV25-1	ASSQRSNQPQH